The following is a T cell receptor beta chain sequence with its context. The CDR3 runs to 15 residues. Germline V gene sequence: CDR1 DFQATT, CDR2 SNEGSKA (reference sequence). The V end was cut by 0 bases, the J end by 10 bases, with 19 bases between. TCRdb called the RACE reads again in MiXCR, with one record for every CDR3 protein. The sample lists tens of thousands of distinct CDR3 sequences, roughly 7.1% occurring once. This record comes from a study of human T cells and chemical hapten exposure. Time point noted: patch test 1, 2 weeks after DPC sensitization. The sample's treatment: therapeutic diphenylcyclopropenone sensitization with weekly scalp DPC.

The V and J genes are TRBV20-1 and TRBJ2-1; D may correspond to TRBD1 or TRBD2 (7 bases each). Source: whole blood, taken in connection with sensitization to the hapten diphenylcyclopropenone (DPC). This receptor was identified in a young woman with alopecia areata. Some clones in this sample may be carry-over from other donors' samples. The CDR3 is CSARDGGTAKAEQFF. In DNA form, the CDR3 reads TGCAGTGCTAGAGACGGGGGGACAGCCAAGGCCGAGCAGTTCTTC.